Described below is a single T cell receptor beta chain sequence and its context. The entry originates in a study of blood T cell repertoires in COVID-19. Trimming removed 5 bases from V and 11 bases from J; junction bases left unmatched: 20. The germline V gene encodes CDR1 LNHDA and CDR2 SQIVND (reference sequence). This CDR3 region has 16 residues. Measured with immunoSEQ multiplex PCR; TCRdb has only the in-frame clones, and not every one. The sample has about 86,000 clones, roughly 84% seen once. Sequencing was performed on peripheral blood. The rearrangement joins TRBV19 to TRBJ1-1; 7 bases align to TRBD1. The origin of this receptor is a woman aged 80 or older with active or convalescent COVID-19. The CDR3 nucleotides read TGTGCCAGTAGTCCCTCTCCGGGACAGAATGTCCTGAGTGCTTTCTTT. Protein sequence: CASSPSPGQNVLSAFF.